These T cell receptor beta chains were read from a single sample in a study of shared clonotypes between healthy human individuals. The repertoire was sequenced with immunoSEQ multiplex PCR; TCRdb's copy has only in-frame clones and lacks some. This table has approximately 340,000 clones, less than 85% appearing once. The specimen sequenced was memory CD4+ T cells sorted from blood. The receptor source for this set is a man aged 25 to 40 in good health. CDR3s include the opening cysteine and the closing phenylalanine or tryptophan. D genes are given only for firm matches. A row's size may be missing; if present it is once, few, many or a size class.

once TRBD2 TRBJ2-3 TRBV5-5 TGTGCCAGCAGCTTTGGACTAGCGGGGCTTAGCACAGATACGCAGTATTTT CASSFGLAGLSTDTQYF
few . TRBJ2-7 TRBV28 TGTGCCAGCAGTCTTTTCCTCCCGCCGGTATACGAGCAGTACTTC CASSLFLPPVYEQYF
. TRBD1 TRBJ1-2 TRBV6-1 TGTGCCAGCAGTGAACGTGGGGACAGGGATAATGGCTACACCTTC CASSERGDRDNGYTF
. . TRBJ2-7 TRBV5-1 TGCGCCAGCAGCTTGGGGGACGACAACTACGAGCAGTACTTC CASSLGDDNYEQYF
. . TRBJ2-7 TRBV19 TGTGCCAGTAGTATCGGTTCAGGGGGGTCCTACGAGCAGTACTTC CASSIGSGGSYEQYF
. . TRBJ2-7 TRBV6-1 TGTGCCAGCAGTGGTATAGGGACGGACCTTCTGCGGTACTTC CASSGIGTDLLRYF
. TRBD2 TRBJ2-7 TRBV7-2 TGTGCCAGCAGCCTAGGACCGGGACTAGTAATTGACGAGCAGTACTTC CASSLGPGLVIDEQYF
. . TRBJ2-2 TRBV7-2 TGTGCCAGCAGCCCCTCGACGGTCCGGGACGGGGAGCTGTTTTTT CASSPSTVRDGELFF
. . TRBJ2-2 TRBV5-8 TGTGGCGCAAAAAACAGGGTCGGCAGGGACTTATCGGGCACCGGGGAGCTGTTTTTT CGAKNRVGRDLSGTGELFF
. TRBD2 TRBJ2-1 TRBV11-3 TGTGCCAGCAGCTTAGGTGGGGGGGATTCCTACAATGAGCAGTTCTTC CASSLGGGDSYNEQFF
. . TRBJ2-6 TRBV5-1 TGCGCCAGCAGCTGGAAACTAGCTTTCGTGTCTGGGGCCAACGTCCTGACTTTC CASSWKLAFVSGANVLTF
. . TRBJ2-3 TRBV4-3 TGCGCCAGCAGCCGAGAAGCCGGTTCTAGCACAGATACGCAGTATTTT CASSREAGSSTDTQYF
. TRBD2 TRBJ2-5 TRBV7-9 TGTGCCAGCAGCACCGACATCCCGGGGGGGCGGGAGACCCAGTACTTC CASSTDIPGGRETQYF
few TRBD2 TRBJ2-1 TRBV18 TGTGCCAGCTCACCCCCTAGCGGGACGGACAATGAGCAGTTCTTC CASSPPSGTDNEQFF
. . TRBJ2-7 TRBV30 TGTGCCTGGAGTGTACGTTACGAGCAGTACTTC CAWSVRYEQYF
once . TRBJ2-7 TRBV7-9 TGTGCCAGCAGCTCCGGGCAGCGGAGTAGGGGCTACGAGCAGTACTTC CASSSGQRSRGYEQYF
. . TRBJ2-7 TRBV7-8 TGTGCCAGCAGCCTCCGGGCCGCTTCCTTCTACGAGCAGTACTTC CASSLRAASFYEQYF
. . TRBJ1-2 TRBV11-2 TGTGCCAGCAGCAGATACCGTGACTATGGCTACACCTTC CASSRYRDYGYTF
. . TRBJ2-7 TRBV5-4 TGTGCCAGCAGCCCGCCCCCCCGATCGGGGGCGCTCAACGAGCAGTACTTC CASSPPPRSGALNEQYF
. . TRBJ1-5 TRBV19 TGTGCCAGTAGTGCAGACAGCGTATCCAATCAGCCCCAGCATTTT CASSADSVSNQPQHF
. TRBD1 TRBJ2-7 TRBV28 TGTGCCAATCTACAGGGGGAACACCGGCTCGAGCAGTACTTC CANLQGEHRLEQYF
. . TRBJ2-3 TRBV5-1 TGCGCCAGCAGCTTGGACGGTGGGGATACGCAGTATTTT CASSLDGGDTQYF
. . TRBJ2-1 TRBV7-9 TGTGCCAGCAGCTTAGCGGGGTTCATATACAATGAGCAGTTCTTC CASSLAGFIYNEQFF
. . TRBJ2-2 TRBV11-3 TGTGCCAGCTCCGAAGTAGGAGTAAACACCGGGGAGCTGTTTTTT CASSEVGVNTGELFF
. . TRBJ1-1 TRBV13 TGTGCCAGCGGTAAAAACACTGAAGCTTTCTTT CASGKNTEAFF
. . TRBJ1-2 TRBV5-1 TGCGCCAGCAGCCCAGATAACGACGGGCCTAGAGGCTACACCTTC CASSPDNDGPRGYTF
. . TRBJ2-7 TRBV6-6 TGTGCCAGCAGTTACTCGACGGATTACGAGCAGTACTTC CASSYSTDYEQYF
few . TRBJ1-5 TRBV7-6 TGTGCCAGCAGCTTTCGGAAAGATCAGCCCCAGCATTTT CASSFRKDQPQHF
. . TRBJ1-2 TRBV29-1 TGCAGCGTTGTTGGCCTCAACTATGGCTACACCTTC CSVVGLNYGYTF
. . TRBJ1-5 TRBV6-1 TGTGCCAGCACCTCACTAGGGGGAGGCGATCAGCCCCAGCATTTT CASTSLGGGDQPQHF
. TRBD1 TRBJ2-2 TRBV2 TGTGCCAGCAGGCTCGACAGGGGGCGGAACACCGGGGAGCTGTTTTTT CASRLDRGRNTGELFF
few TRBD2 TRBJ2-3 TRBV9 TGTGCCAGCAGCGAGACCGGGACTAGCGGAACTGGGGATACGCAGTATTTT CASSETGTSGTGDTQYF
. . TRBJ1-2 TRBV20-1 TGCAGTGCCCCCTTTAGGGGGGGCTACACCTTC CSAPFRGGYTF
. TRBD2 TRBJ2-7 TRBV5-1 TGCGCCAGCTCCCTTGGCCGGGGAGGGGACCTCTACGAGCAGTACTTC CASSLGRGGDLYEQYF
once . TRBJ2-7 TRBV6-1 TGTGCCAGCAGTGCGGACAGCGAGCAGTACTTC CASSADSEQYF
. . TRBJ2-7 TRBV7-9 TGTGCCAGCAGCTTAGGCGGAGCCGAGCAGTACTTC CASSLGGAEQYF
. TRBD1 TRBJ1-4 TRBV2 TGTGCCAGCAGCCAGGGGGCGGGATATGAAAAACTGTTTTTT CASSQGAGYEKLFF
once . TRBJ2-7 TRBV29-1 TGCAGCGCTTGGGATACAGGGATCGGAGGCGAGCAGTACTTC CSAWDTGIGGEQYF
. . TRBJ2-3 TRBV9 TGTGCCAGCAGCCACCCCAGGGGGAGGGCTAGCACAGATACGCAGTATTTT CASSHPRGRASTDTQYF
once TRBD1 TRBJ2-7 TRBV5-5 TGTGCCAGCAGGGATTGGGACAGATGGTACGAGCAGTACTTC CASRDWDRWYEQYF
. TRBD1 TRBJ1-5 TRBV2 TGTGCCAGCAGGGTGGGACAGAACAATCAGCCCCAGCATTTT CASRVGQNNQPQHF
. . TRBJ2-2 TRBV7-6 TGTGCCAGCAGCCTATACGGGGAGCTGTTTTTT CASSLYGELFF
once TRBD1 TRBJ2-7 TRBV5-1 TGCGCCAGCAGCTCCGTTACAGGGGCTCTACGTTACGAGCAGTACTTC CASSSVTGALRYEQYF
. TRBD1 TRBJ2-1 TRBV7-9 TGTGCCAGCAGCTTAGACGGGCGGACAGGGGATGAGCAGTTCTTC CASSLDGRTGDEQFF
. . TRBJ2-1 TRBV15 TGTGCCACCAGCAGAGGGCTAGGGCCAAATGAGCAGTTCTTC CATSRGLGPNEQFF
few . TRBJ2-2 TRBV10-1 TGCGCCAGCAGGAGAGGTGTGACCGGGGAGCTGTTTTTT CASRRGVTGELFF